This TCR beta chain was sequenced in a study of cytomegalovirus exposure and HLA in healthy donors. Findings and caveats of the study: Most TCR sequences were uncommon, yet certain public TCRs appeared in many donors. In a later analysis, a genetic analysis reported fewer productive-TCR N-insertions in an Asian-associated ancestry cluster than the cohort average.

On this clone itself: No antigen is known for it.

Use of 60 Vbeta and 13 Jbeta primers characterized the PCR. In the original processing: It was a later analysis that counted 79 million or so unique TCR beta chains, of which some 12 million were shared. Here immunoSEQ multiplex PCR was the method, and the copy in TCRdb shows in-frame clones only, minus some. V, J and clone size reflect that table, while D and trimming were determined from the DNA. The sample includes roughly 130,000 clones, around 80% seen only once; the top ten take roughly 5.7%. The TCR comes from a man younger than 40 in good health and CMV-seronegative. The sample was PBMCs.

The CDR3 sequence: CAWSEKGPAGRYTF. The CDR3 coding sequence is TGTGCCTGGAGTGAGAAGGGTCCGGCGGGACGCTACACCTTC. The V and J genes are TRBV30 and TRBJ1-2, with TRBD1 as a possible D gene (5 bases). The CDR3 consists of 14 residues. V shed 1 base and J shed 9 bases, with 18 bases lying between them. The germline CDR1 and CDR2 sequences are GTSNPN and SVGIG (reference sequence).